Presented here are 4 T cell receptor beta chains from one specimen sequenced in a study of patients and donors after allogeneic stem cell transplantation. TCRdb processed the RT-PCR reads anew with MiXCR; each CDR3 protein has one entry. Of 100,000 to 120,000 distinct CDR3 sequences listed, 35% to 45% are singletons. Sequencing was performed on blood, either unsorted or a sorted T cell fraction (not recorded which). Receptor source: a human donor who was either an allogeneic HSCT recipient or a stem cell or donor lymphocyte infusion donor (not recorded which). It is not recorded whose cells these are; they may come from a transplant donor.

This clonotype was seen more than once but under ten times. The gene calls are TRBV3-1 and TRBJ2-1; TRBD2 might be the D (5 bases). Germline assignment: CDR1 LGHDT and CDR2 YNNKEL (reference sequence). Deletions cut 4 bases from V and 9 bases from J, with 16 bases between. The CDR3 has 14 residues. In DNA, the CDR3 is TGTGCCAGCAGCCCAGGACTCCCATTCGCTGAGCAGTTCTTC. Amino acid sequence: CASSPGLPFAEQFF.

This clonotype was observed a handful of times. The chain joins TRBV27 to TRBJ2-1, with 9 bases aligning to TRBD2. J lost 4 bases, V lost 7 bases, and 8 bases had no gene match. The CDR3 loop spans 15 amino acids. The germline V gene encodes CDR1 MNHEY and CDR2 SMNVEV (reference sequence). The CDR3, as DNA: TGTGCCAGCACCAAGACTAGCGGAGCGTACAATGAGCAGTTCTTC. Translating gives CASTKTSGAYNEQFF.

This clonotype has a handful of counts. The chain carries TRBV7-2 and TRBJ2-1; 10 positions agree with TRBD2. Germline V gives CDR1 SGHTA, CDR2 FQGNSA. The CDR3 has 20 residues. The ends lost 3 bases at V and 0 bases at J; junction bases unmatched: 14. The CDR3 DNA reads TGTGCCAGCAGCTTCCCAGTAGCGGGAGGCAACCCAAACTCCTACAATGAGCAGTTCTTC. Its protein product is CASSFPVAGGNPNSYNEQFF.

This clonotype was seen a few times. The rearrangement joins TRBV27 to TRBJ1-1; unclear D gene. Germline V lookup: CDR1 MNHEY, CDR2 SMNVEV (reference sequence). This CDR3 is built from 13 residues. Trimming stripped 3 bases from V and 1 base from J, with 6 bases between. DNA for the CDR3: TGTGCCAGCAGTTTGAAGGAGAACACTGAAGCTTTCTTT. It is translated as CASSLKENTEAFF.